The 12 T cell receptor beta chains below come from one sample, sequenced in a study of post-analysis software for immune sequencing data. Study-wide results and caveats: When patients were compared with controls, a handful of TRBV segments were more frequent, TRBV5-6, TRBV5-1 and TRBV20-1 among them.

Prepared libraries of TCR beta cDNA carried unique molecular identifiers. TCRdb used MiXCR to reprocess the PCR reads, holding one entry per CDR3 protein. This table holds 750,000 to 900,000 distinct CDR3 sequences, about half found once. For these TCRs, the target antigens are not known. Input material: blood. All receptors come from a girl between 5 and 17 years old with multiple sclerosis.

As to this clonotype: A much bigger clone sits one base away, suggesting this may be a read error. This chain joins TRBV7-2 and TRBJ2-3; tentative D call: TRBD1 (6 bases). This CDR3 contains 19 residues. CDR1 SGHTA and CDR2 FQGNSA come from the germline V gene. V lost 5 bases to trimming and J lost 5 bases, with 29 bases between them. The CDR3 region has the DNA TGTGCCAGCAGCGGATTTGGGTCACAGGGTGACCCATCGAGAGATACGCAGTATTTT. It is translated as CASSGFGSQGDPSRDTQYF.

This chain joins TRBV5-5 and TRBJ2-7; 7 nucleotides match TRBD1. The germline CDR1 and CDR2 sequences are SGHKS and YYEKEE (reference sequence). J lost 0 bases, V lost 0 bases, and 6 bases had no gene match. The CDR3 has 16 amino acids. The DNA of the CDR3 is TGTGCCAGCAGCTTGGCGGGACAGCCGAGCTCCTACGAGCAGTACTTC. Protein sequence: CASSLAGQPSSYEQYF.

This clonotype was detected only a few times. V is TRBV29-1 and J is TRBJ2-7, with D possibly being TRBD1 (5 bases). Germline V gene lookup returns CDR1 SQVTM and CDR2 ANQGSEA. This CDR3 is 12 amino acids long. V shed 4 bases and J shed 2 bases, with 9 bases lying between them. The CDR3 DNA follows: TGCAGCGTTGTCGGCAGGGCCTACGAGCAGTACTTC. Protein product: CSVVGRAYEQYF.

The rearrangement links TRBV12-3 or TRBV12-4 to TRBJ2-3; D not resolved. The CDR3 is made up of 15 amino acids. Trimming took 6 bases from V and 2 from J, leaving 15 bases between them. The CDR3 sequence is CASSVLEQYTDTQYF. The CDR3 DNA reads as TGTGCCAGCAGCGTCCTAGAGCAGTACACAGATACGCAGTATTTT.

The genes are TRBV11-1 and TRBJ2-5; 12 nucleotides line up with TRBD1. Per the germline V gene, CDR1 is SGHAT and CDR2 is FQDESV (reference sequence). The CDR3 is 19 residues long. J lost 5 bases, V lost 1 base, and 14 bases had no gene match. The CDR3 sequence: CASSLGPPGDRGHEETQYF. In nucleotides, the CDR3 is TGTGCCAGCAGCTTAGGCCCTCCAGGGGACAGGGGGCATGAGGAGACCCAGTACTTC.

The chain recombines TRBV6-2 or TRBV6-3 with TRBJ2-5, with a possible D match to TRBD2 (6 bases). Trimming took 6 bases from V and 11 from J, leaving 22 bases between them. This CDR3 region has 14 residues. Germline lookup yields CDR1 MNHEY and CDR2 SVGEGT. CDR3 amino acids: CASRLTSIPGEQYF. The CDR3 DNA sequence: TGTGCCAGCAGGCTCACTAGCATCCCCGGGGAGCAGTACTTC.

This chain links TRBV18 with TRBJ2-3, with D maybe TRBD2 (5 bases). Germline V gene data show CDR1 as KGHSH and CDR2 as LQKENI. The V gene lost 3 bases and the J gene lost 4 bases, with 14 bases spanning the gap. This CDR3 spans 15 amino acids. The CDR3 DNA reads as TGTGCCAGCTCACCCCTAGCAAGCATTTCAGATACGCAGTATTTT. This sequence encodes CASSPLASISDTQYF.

This rearrangement joins TRBV4-2 to TRBJ2-1; D uncertain. The J call is uncertain, as TRBJ2-7 better fits the DNA end. Germline CDR1 reads LGHNA; CDR2 reads YNFKEQ. The CDR3 is 13 residues long. This CDR3 reads CASSQYSGYEQYF. The DNA of the CDR3 is TGTGCCAGCAGCCAATACTCTGGGTACGAGCAGTACTTC.

The J gene is TRBJ1-1, the V gene TRBV5-1; no reliable D call. The CDR3 consists of 15 residues. From germline, CDR1 is SGHRS and CDR2 YFSETQ. Trimming took off 3 bases at V and 6 bases at J, with 18 bases between the two ends. CDR3 residues: CASSYYTGGSSEAFF. The DNA for the CDR3 is TGCGCCAGCAGCTACTACACGGGCGGATCTTCTGAAGCTTTCTTT.

This clonotype was found a few times. This chain links TRBV20-1 with TRBJ2-3; no reliable D call. Trimming shortened V by 6 bases and J by 0 bases, and 19 bases separated the two germline ends. The CDR3 is made up of 16 amino acids. Per the germline V gene, CDR1 is DFQATT and CDR2 is SNEGSKA (reference sequence). This chain's CDR3 is CSANPRRDSSTDTQYF. CDR3 coding DNA: TGCAGTGCCAACCCGCGGCGCGACTCTAGCACAGATACGCAGTATTTT.

The chain joins TRBV20-1 to TRBJ2-3; TRBD2 matches at 7 bases. Germline CDR1 and CDR2: DFQATT and SNEGSKA (reference sequence). CDR3 length: 13 amino acids. The CDR3 DNA follows: TGCAGCGCCATAGCGGGTAGCACAGATACGCAGTATTTT. This translates into CSAIAGSTDTQYF.

The J gene is TRBJ2-7, the V gene TRBV9; 9 nucleotides agree with TRBD1. The V gene's germline CDR1 is SGDLS and CDR2 YYNGEE. V shed 3 bases and J 3 bases; nucleotides not matched to a gene: 7. The CDR3 covers 15 residues. This CDR3 is CASSASGTGYYEQYF. In DNA form, the CDR3 reads TGTGCCAGCAGCGCGTCCGGGACAGGGTACTACGAGCAGTACTTC.